The rows below give T cell receptor beta chains drawn from one sample of a study of blood T cell dynamics during melanoma immunotherapy. The table came from immunoSEQ multiplex PCR; TCRdb's copy has only in-frame clones and leaves some out. The sample includes around 20,000 clones, roughly 87% of them seen just once. Sequencing was performed on blood, taken from a patient treated with checkpoint blockade. The receptors derive from a human donor with melanoma. Both conserved end residues are part of each CDR3. D genes are given only for firm matches.

CDR3 protein,V gene,J gene,D gene
CASSPPMQGEQPQHF,TRBV28,TRBJ1-5,-
CASSGTGPDTEAFF,TRBV7-3,TRBJ1-1,-
CASSPRTSGGETDTQYF,TRBV7-6,TRBJ2-3,TRBD2
CASSSSQGNEKLFF,TRBV5-6,TRBJ1-4,-
CASSLSSGRGEQYF,TRBV13,TRBJ2-7,TRBD2
CASSPFSGTSVYNEQFF,TRBV9,TRBJ2-1,TRBD2
CASSETGTGVLGETQYF,TRBV2,TRBJ2-5,TRBD1
CAWIPGLAFDTQYF,TRBV30,TRBJ2-3,TRBD2
CASSLTLGQGDEQYF,TRBV7-6,TRBJ2-7,TRBD1
CASSLDPGVVETQYF,TRBV11-2,TRBJ2-5,-
CASSLSGGPTYEQYF,TRBV27,TRBJ2-7,-
CASSLVGRAYEQYF,TRBV7-9,TRBJ2-7,-
CASRLGSANQPQHF,TRBV2,TRBJ1-5,-
CASSLGQGERYEQYF,TRBV5-1,TRBJ2-7,-
CAWSMLAGGGRYTQYF,TRBV30,TRBJ2-3,TRBD2
CASSATGALRDEQFF,TRBV6-6,TRBJ2-1,-
CASSVGPGQGVVTEAFF,TRBV9,TRBJ1-1,TRBD1
CASSFQGDGGTDTQYF,TRBV11-3,TRBJ2-3,-
CASSLSPSGRSPGTQYF,TRBV27,TRBJ2-5,TRBD2
CASSSWGGRAYNEQFF,TRBV5-4,TRBJ2-1,TRBD2
CATSGSGIDEQYF,TRBV19,TRBJ2-7,-
CASSSRWGGYEQYF,TRBV7-2,TRBJ2-7,TRBD2
CATSKQGPQSNQPQHF,TRBV15,TRBJ1-5,TRBD1
CASTFPGSLNYGYTF,TRBV27,TRBJ1-2,-
CASSAQETQYF,TRBV7-2,TRBJ2-5,-
CASSPRTGGSSYEQYF,TRBV5-1,TRBJ2-7,TRBD1
CASSGTYRGELFF,TRBV10-2,TRBJ2-2,-
CASSQGGGGRPSYEQYF,TRBV7-9,-,TRBD2
CAISTIGLAGGKSSYNEQFF,TRBV10-3,TRBJ2-1,TRBD2
CASSLSFLQGSGQETQYF,TRBV28,TRBJ2-5,TRBD1
CASSEDSSSGNTIYF,TRBV2,TRBJ1-3,-
CASSFRTGGNSPLHF,TRBV27,TRBJ1-6,TRBD1
CASSRGLGWEQYF,TRBV5-8,TRBJ2-7,TRBD2
CASSLAGAGYGYTF,TRBV5-6,TRBJ1-2,-
CATSRIWDGTQYF,TRBV15,TRBJ2-5,-
CASSLDITDTQYF,TRBV7-9,TRBJ2-3,-
CASSQGAGELFF,TRBV6-5,TRBJ2-2,TRBD1
CASSELGLAVQETQYF,TRBV2,TRBJ2-5,TRBD2
CASSLKSLGLDQETQYF,TRBV27,TRBJ2-5,TRBD2
CASSRERGAGANVLTF,TRBV2,TRBJ2-6,TRBD2
CASTTRGAGGSYEQYF,TRBV19,TRBJ2-7,-
CASSLVKGYNEQFF,TRBV7-9,TRBJ2-1,-
CASSLEWGPYSGNYNEQFF,TRBV11-1,TRBJ2-1,TRBD2
CASSRNLLGHEQFF,TRBV4-2,TRBJ2-1,-
CASSPGGLEETQYF,TRBV7-2,TRBJ2-5,-
CASSKGGSGDYEQYF,TRBV7-2,TRBJ2-7,-
CASSYSRNTEAFF,TRBV6-5,TRBJ1-1,-
CAWSVAEAQNTQYF,TRBV30,TRBJ2-3,-
CASSVEGTFSGANVLTF,TRBV6-4,TRBJ2-6,-
CASSLGRTEAFF,TRBV6-6,TRBJ1-1,-
CASSLGPPGAGNTIYF,TRBV5-1,TRBJ1-3,-
CASSPGTGGNYGYTF,TRBV19,TRBJ1-2,TRBD1
CASSQLEARGNYGYTF,TRBV4-2,TRBJ1-2,-
CASSDTGTRNQPQHF,TRBV7-2,TRBJ1-5,-
CASSPYFRGLNTEAFF,TRBV4-2,TRBJ1-1,TRBD1